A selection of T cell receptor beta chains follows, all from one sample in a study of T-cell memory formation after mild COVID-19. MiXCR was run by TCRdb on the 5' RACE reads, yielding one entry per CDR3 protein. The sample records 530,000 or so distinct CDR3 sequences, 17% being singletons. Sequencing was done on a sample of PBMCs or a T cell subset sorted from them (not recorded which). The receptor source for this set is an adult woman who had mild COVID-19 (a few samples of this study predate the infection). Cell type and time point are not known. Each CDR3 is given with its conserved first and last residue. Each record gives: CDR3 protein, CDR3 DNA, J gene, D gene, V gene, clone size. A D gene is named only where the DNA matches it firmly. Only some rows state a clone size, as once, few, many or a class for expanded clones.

CASSSELGLPTDTQYF,TGTGCCAGCAGCTCCGAACTTGGCCTGCCGACAGATACGCAGTATTTT,TRBJ2-3,.,TRBV7-8,.
CASSLDSEAFF,TGTGCCAGCAGCCTCGACAGTGAAGCTTTCTTT,TRBJ1-1,.,TRBV9,many
CASSLLSGQGRNYGYTF,TGTGCCAGCAGCCTATTATCTGGACAGGGAAGAAACTATGGCTACACCTTC,TRBJ1-2,TRBD1,TRBV7-2,.
CSARPTTSGRPLEQFF,TGCAGTGCTAGACCGACAACTAGCGGGAGGCCCCTTGAGCAGTTCTTC,TRBJ2-1,TRBD2,TRBV20-1,.
CASSQGRHEQFF,TGTGCCAGCAGCCAAGGGCGGCATGAGCAGTTCTTC,TRBJ2-1,.,TRBV7-9,few
CASSGQGFGNQPQHF,TGTGCCAGCTCAGGACAGGGATTTGGCAATCAGCCCCAGCATTTT,TRBJ1-5,TRBD1,TRBV6-1,.
CATSRSPPGGGYGYTF,TGTGCCACCAGCAGATCCCCTCCTGGGGGTGGCTATGGCTACACCTTC,TRBJ1-2,.,TRBV15,few
CASSLDPAGVSYEQYF,TGCGCCAGCAGCTTGGACCCAGCGGGGGTGTCCTACGAGCAGTACTTC,TRBJ2-7,TRBD2,TRBV5-1,few
CASSPGGGLDEQYF,TGCGCCAGCAGCCCGGGCGGGGGGCTGGACGAGCAGTACTTC,TRBJ2-7,TRBD2,TRBV5-1,few
CASSREGPRETQYF,TGCGCCAGCAGTAGGGAAGGGCCCCGGGAGACCCAGTACTTC,TRBJ2-5,.,TRBV5-1,.
CASSLGGVGLFSYEQYF,TGTGCCAGCAGCCTTGGGGGAGTCGGGTTGTTTAGCTACGAGCAGTACTTC,TRBJ2-7,.,TRBV7-6,.
CASSLAGGSNYGYTF,TGTGCCAGCAGCTTAGCGGGGGGAAGCAACTATGGCTACACCTTC,TRBJ1-2,.,TRBV7-9,.
CASSQQDRVVGYTF,TGCGCCAGCAGCCAGCAGGACAGGGTAGTTGGCTACACCTTC,TRBJ1-2,TRBD1,TRBV4-3,.
CASSSQGAGYTEAFF,TGTGCCAGCTCATCCCAGGGAGCGGGATACACTGAAGCTTTCTTT,TRBJ1-1,.,TRBV18,few
CASSLFLAGGNEQFF,TGTGCCAGCAGCTTGTTCCTAGCGGGAGGCAATGAGCAGTTCTTC,TRBJ2-1,TRBD2,TRBV7-2,many
CASSVLTGDEQYF,TGTGCCAGCAGTGTTCTCACAGGGGATGAGCAGTACTTC,TRBJ2-7,TRBD1,TRBV25-1,many
CSVHSYKKTEAFF,TGCAGCGTCCACAGCTATAAGAAGACTGAAGCTTTCTTT,TRBJ1-1,.,TRBV29-1,.
CATSDGQGNQPQHF,TGTGCCACCAGTGATGGACAGGGAAATCAGCCCCAGCATTTT,TRBJ1-5,TRBD1,TRBV24-1,many
CASSLYGQGLELYTF,TGTGCCAGCAGTTTATACGGACAGGGTCTAGAACTCTACACCTTC,TRBJ1-2,TRBD1,TRBV12-3/TRBV12-4,.
CASSQTTGMNTEAFF,TGTGCCAGCAGCCAGACGACAGGGATGAACACTGAAGCTTTCTTT,TRBJ1-1,TRBD1,TRBV5-6,few
CSARPRNTEAFF,TGCAGTGCTAGACCTAGGAACACTGAAGCTTTCTTT,TRBJ1-1,.,TRBV20-1,.
CAWSVRGVSYNEQFF,TGTGCCTGGAGTGTACGGGGGGTCAGTTACAATGAGCAGTTCTTC,TRBJ2-1,TRBD2,TRBV30,.
CATSDPSGVANTGELFF,TGTGCCACCAGTGACCCTAGCGGGGTGGCGAACACCGGGGAGCTGTTTTTT,TRBJ2-2,TRBD2,TRBV24-1,.
CSRQGTGNYGYTF,TGCAGCCGACAGGGGACAGGAAACTATGGCTACACCTTC,TRBJ1-2,TRBD1,TRBV20-1,few